The source of this T cell receptor (beta chain) is a study of neurological immune-mediated disorders. Study-level findings and limits: Private repertoires in all groups were suggested by the finding that expanded clones across subjects shared no CDR3 amino acid sequences.

A single record per CDR3 protein comes from TCRdb applying MiXCR to the 5' RACE reads. The repertoire has some 66,000 distinct CDR3 sequences, less than 5.5% of them found once; the top ten carry under 7.5%. This clonotype was counted many times. Its antigen is still unknown. Germline loops: CDR1 MNHEY, CDR2 SMNVEV (reference sequence). The V gene lost 2 bases and the J gene lost 2 bases, with 7 bases spanning the gap. The CDR3 has 13 amino acids. Sequences were obtained from PBMCs. The receptor comes from a man aged 30 to 39 with multiple sclerosis. V and J are TRBV27 and TRBJ2-7; D uncertain. The chain's CDR3 is CASSLKATYEQYV. The DNA for the CDR3 is TGTGCCAGCAGTTTAAAGGCGACCTACGAGCAGTACGTC.